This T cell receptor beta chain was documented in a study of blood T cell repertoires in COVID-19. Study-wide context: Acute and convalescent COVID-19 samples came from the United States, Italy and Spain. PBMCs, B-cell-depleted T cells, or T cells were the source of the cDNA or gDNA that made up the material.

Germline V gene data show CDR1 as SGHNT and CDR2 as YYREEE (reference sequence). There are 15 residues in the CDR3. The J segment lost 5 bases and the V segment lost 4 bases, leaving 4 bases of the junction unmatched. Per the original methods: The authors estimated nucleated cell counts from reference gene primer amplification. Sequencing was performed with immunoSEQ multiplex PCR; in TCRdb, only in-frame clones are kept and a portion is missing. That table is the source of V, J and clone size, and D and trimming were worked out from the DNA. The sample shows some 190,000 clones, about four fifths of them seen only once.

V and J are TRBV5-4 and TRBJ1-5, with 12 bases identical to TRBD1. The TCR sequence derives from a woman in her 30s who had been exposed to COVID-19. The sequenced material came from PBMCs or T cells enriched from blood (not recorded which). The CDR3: CASSRGTGGDQPQHF. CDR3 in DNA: TGTGCCAGCAGCCGGGGGACAGGGGGCGATCAGCCCCAGCATTTT. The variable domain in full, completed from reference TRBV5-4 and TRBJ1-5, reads ETGVTQSPTHLIKTRGQQVTLRCSSQSGHNTVSWYQQALGQGPQFIFQYYREEENGRGNFPPRFSGLQFPNYSSELNVNALELDDSALYLCASSRGTGGDQPQHFGDGTRLSIL.